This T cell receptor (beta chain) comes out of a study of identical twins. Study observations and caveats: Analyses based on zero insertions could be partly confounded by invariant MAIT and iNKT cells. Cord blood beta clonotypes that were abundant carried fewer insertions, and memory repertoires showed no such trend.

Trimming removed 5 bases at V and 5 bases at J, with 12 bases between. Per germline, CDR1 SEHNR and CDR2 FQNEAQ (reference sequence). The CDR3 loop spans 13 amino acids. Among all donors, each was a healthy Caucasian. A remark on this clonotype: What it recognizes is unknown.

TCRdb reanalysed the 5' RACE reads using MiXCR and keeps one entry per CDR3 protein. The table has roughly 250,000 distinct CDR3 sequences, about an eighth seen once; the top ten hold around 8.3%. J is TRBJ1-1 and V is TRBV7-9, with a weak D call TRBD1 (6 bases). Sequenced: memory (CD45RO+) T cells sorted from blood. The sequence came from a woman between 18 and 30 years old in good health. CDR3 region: CASSQGIRTEAFF. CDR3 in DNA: TGTGCCAGCAGCCAGGGGATCCGGACTGAAGCTTTCTTT.